This TCR beta chain was identified in a study of human T cells and chemical hapten exposure. Time point defined: patch test 2, 6 weeks after DPC sensitization. Noted treatment: therapeutic diphenylcyclopropenone sensitization with weekly scalp DPC. One entry per CDR3 protein, called by TCRdb with MiXCR from the RACE reads. The sample yields about 400,000 distinct CDR3 sequences, around 6% seen once. The table lists this clonotype with a few counts. Its antigen remains unknown. General study points: Alopecia affecting every donor means their immune response may not match healthy people's. Controls formed significantly fewer large CDR3 similarity clusters than expanded TCRs did.

Source: whole blood, taken in connection with sensitization to the hapten diphenylcyclopropenone (DPC). This clonotype was sampled from a woman aged 18 to 35 with alopecia areata. Some clones in this sample may be carry-over from other donors' samples.

The CDR3 is CASSPTPYLQGLNTEAFF. In nucleotides, the CDR3 is TGTGCCAGCAGCCCTACTCCCTATTTACAGGGTCTGAACACTGAAGCTTTCTTT. The V gene is TRBV7-3, the J gene TRBJ1-1; weak D call: TRBD1 (6 bases). V was cut by 5 bases and J by 0 bases, with 22 bases left in between. Germline V gene lookup returns CDR1 SGHTA and CDR2 FQGTGA. The CDR3 totals 18 residues.